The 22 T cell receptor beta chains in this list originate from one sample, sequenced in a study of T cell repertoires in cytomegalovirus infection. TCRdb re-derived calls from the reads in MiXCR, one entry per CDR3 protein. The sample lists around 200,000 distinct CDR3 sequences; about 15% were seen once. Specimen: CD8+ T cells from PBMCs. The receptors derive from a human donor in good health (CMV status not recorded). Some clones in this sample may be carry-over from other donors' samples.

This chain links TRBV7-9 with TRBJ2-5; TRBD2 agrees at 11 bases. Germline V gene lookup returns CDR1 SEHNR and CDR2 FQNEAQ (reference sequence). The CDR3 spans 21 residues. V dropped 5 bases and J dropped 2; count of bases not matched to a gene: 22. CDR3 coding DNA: TGTGCCAGCAGCGAACCTCCGGGACTAGCGGTATTCGAGGAAGGGCAAGAGACCCAGTACTTC. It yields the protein CASSEPPGLAVFEEGQETQYF.

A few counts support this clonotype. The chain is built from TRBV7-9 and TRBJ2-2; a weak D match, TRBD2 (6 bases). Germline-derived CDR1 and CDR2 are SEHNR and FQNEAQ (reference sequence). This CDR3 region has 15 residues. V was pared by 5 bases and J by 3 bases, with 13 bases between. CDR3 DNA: TGTGCCAGCAGCCGGGTGATAGCGGACACCGGGGAGCTGTTTTTT. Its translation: CASSRVIADTGELFF. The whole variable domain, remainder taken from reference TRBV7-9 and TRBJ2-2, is DTGVSQNPRHKITKRGQNVTFRCDPISEHNRLYWYRQTLGQGPEFLTYFQNEAQLEKSRLLSDRFSAERPKGSFSTLEIQRTEQGDSAMYLCASSRVIADTGELFFGEGSRLTVL.

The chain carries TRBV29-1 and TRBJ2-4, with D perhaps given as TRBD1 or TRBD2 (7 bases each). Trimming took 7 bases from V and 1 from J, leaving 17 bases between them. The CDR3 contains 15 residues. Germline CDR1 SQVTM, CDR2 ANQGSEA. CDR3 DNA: TGCAGCGCCGGGGGGACAGTCGGGGCCAAAAACATTCAGTACTTC. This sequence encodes CSAGGTVGAKNIQYF.

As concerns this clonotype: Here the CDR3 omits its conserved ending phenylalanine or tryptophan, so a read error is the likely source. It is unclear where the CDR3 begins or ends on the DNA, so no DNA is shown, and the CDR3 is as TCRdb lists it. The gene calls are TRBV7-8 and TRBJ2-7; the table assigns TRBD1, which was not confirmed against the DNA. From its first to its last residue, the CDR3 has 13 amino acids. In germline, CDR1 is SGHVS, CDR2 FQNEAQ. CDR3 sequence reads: CASSLDPGAERNL.

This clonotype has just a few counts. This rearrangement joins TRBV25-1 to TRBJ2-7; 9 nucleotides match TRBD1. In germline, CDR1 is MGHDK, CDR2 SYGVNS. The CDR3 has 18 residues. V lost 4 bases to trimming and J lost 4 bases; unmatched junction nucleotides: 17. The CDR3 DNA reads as TGTGCCAGCAGTGGGGGAGTTATGGACAGGGGCCTTACTTACGAGCAGTACTTC. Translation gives CASSGGVMDRGLTYEQYF.

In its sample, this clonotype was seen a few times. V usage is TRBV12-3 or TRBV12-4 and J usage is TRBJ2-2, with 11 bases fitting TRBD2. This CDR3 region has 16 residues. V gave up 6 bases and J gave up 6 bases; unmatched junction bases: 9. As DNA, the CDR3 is TGTGCCAGCAGGATAGCGGGGGGGCCCCGTTCCGGGGAGCTGTTTTTT. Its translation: CASRIAGGPRSGELFF.

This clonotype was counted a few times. This CDR3 reads CASSLEPGQGQETQYF. CDR3 in DNA: TGTGCCAGCAGTTTGGAACCGGGACAGGGCCAGGAGACCCAGTACTTC. V is TRBV28 and J is TRBJ2-5, with TRBD1 matching over 9 bases. The CDR3 has 16 amino acids. Germline V gives CDR1 MDHEN, CDR2 SYDVKM. Trimming cost V 3 bases and J 5 bases; bases outside gene matches: 10.

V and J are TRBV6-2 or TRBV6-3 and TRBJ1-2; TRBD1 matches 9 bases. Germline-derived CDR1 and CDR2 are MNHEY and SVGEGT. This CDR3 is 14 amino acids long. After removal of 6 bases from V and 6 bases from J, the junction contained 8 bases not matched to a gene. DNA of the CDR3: TGTGCCAGCAGGTCAGAGGGACAGGGTCATGGCTACACCTTC. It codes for CASRSEGQGHGYTF.

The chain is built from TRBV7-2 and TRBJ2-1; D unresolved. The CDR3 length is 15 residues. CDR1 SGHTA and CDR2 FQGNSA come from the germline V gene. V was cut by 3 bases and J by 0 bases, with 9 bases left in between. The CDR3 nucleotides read TGTGCCAGCAGCTTCGGACGTACCTCCTACAATGAGCAGTTCTTC. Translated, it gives CASSFGRTSYNEQFF.

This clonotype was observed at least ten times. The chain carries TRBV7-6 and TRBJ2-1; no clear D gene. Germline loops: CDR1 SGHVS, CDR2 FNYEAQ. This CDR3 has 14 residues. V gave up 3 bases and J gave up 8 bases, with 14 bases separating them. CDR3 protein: CASSLAGPQHEQFF. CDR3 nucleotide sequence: TGTGCCAGCAGCTTGGCCGGGCCTCAACATGAGCAGTTCTTC.

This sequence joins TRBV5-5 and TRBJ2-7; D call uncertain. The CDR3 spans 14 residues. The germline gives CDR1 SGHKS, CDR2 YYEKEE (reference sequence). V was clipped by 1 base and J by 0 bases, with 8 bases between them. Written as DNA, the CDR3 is TGTGCCAGCAGCTTGTTCCACAGCTCCTACGAGCAGTACTTC. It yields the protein CASSLFHSSYEQYF.

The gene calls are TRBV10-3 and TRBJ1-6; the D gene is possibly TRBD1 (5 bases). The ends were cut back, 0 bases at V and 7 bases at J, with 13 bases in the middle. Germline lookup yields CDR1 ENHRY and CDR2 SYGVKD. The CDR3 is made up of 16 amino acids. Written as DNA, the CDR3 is TGTGCCATCAGTGAGTCGGGGACGGGGGGGAATTCACCCCTCCACTTT. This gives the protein CAISESGTGGNSPLHF.

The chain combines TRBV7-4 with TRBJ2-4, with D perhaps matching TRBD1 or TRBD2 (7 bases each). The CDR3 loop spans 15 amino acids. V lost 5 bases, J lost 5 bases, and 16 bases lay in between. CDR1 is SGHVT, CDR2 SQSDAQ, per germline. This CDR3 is CASSPPPGGENIQYF. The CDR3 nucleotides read TGTGCCAGCAGCCCCCCCCCAGGGGGGGAAAACATTCAGTACTTC.

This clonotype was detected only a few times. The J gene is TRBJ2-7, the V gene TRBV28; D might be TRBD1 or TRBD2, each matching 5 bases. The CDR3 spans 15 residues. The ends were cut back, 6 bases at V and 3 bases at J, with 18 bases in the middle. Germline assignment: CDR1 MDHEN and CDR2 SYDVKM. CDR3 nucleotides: TGTGCCAGCAGAACCCGAGCCGGGGCTCACTACGAGCAGTACTTC. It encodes CASRTRAGAHYEQYF.

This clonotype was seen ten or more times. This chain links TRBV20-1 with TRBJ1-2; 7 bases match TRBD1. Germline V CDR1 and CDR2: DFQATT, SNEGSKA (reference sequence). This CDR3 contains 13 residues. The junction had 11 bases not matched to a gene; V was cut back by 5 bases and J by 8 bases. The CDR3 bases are TGCAGTGCTCTTCGACAGGGAAAAGAGGGCTACACCTTC. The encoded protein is CSALRQGKEGYTF.

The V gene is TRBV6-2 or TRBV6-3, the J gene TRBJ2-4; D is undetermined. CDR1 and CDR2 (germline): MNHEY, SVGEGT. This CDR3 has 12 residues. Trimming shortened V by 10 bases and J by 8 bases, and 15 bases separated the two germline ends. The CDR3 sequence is CATHIPGDIQYF. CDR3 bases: TGTGCCACCCATATCCCGGGTGACATTCAGTACTTC.

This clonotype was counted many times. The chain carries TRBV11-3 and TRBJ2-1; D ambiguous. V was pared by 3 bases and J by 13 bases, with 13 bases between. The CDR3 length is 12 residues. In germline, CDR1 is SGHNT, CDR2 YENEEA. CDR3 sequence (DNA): TGTGCCAGCAGCTTCGGACCCGAAAACCAGTTCTTC. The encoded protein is CASSFGPENQFF.

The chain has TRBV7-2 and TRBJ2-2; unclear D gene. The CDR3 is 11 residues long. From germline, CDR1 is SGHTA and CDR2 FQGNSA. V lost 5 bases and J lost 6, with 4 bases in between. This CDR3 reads CASSESGELFF. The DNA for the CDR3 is TGTGCCAGCAGCGAATCCGGGGAGCTGTTTTTT.

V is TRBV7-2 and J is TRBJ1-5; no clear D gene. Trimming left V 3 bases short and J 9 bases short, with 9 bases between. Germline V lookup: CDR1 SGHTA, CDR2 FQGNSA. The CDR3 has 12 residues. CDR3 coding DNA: TGTGCCAGCAGCTTCCCCGGGAGGCCCCAGCATTTT. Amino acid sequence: CASSFPGRPQHF.

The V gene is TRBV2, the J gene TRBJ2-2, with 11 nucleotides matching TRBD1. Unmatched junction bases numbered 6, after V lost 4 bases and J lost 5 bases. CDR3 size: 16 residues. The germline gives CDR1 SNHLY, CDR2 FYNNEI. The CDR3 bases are TGTGCCAGCAGTGTTAAGGACAGGGGGCGTACCGGGGAGCTGTTTTTT. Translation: CASSVKDRGRTGELFF. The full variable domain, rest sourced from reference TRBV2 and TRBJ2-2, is EPEVTQTPSHQVTQMGQEVILRCVPISNHLYFYWYRQILGQKVEFLVSFYNNEISEKSEIFDDQFSVERPDGSNFTLKIRSTKLEDSAMYFCASSVKDRGRTGELFFGEGSRLTVL.

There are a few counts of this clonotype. CDR3 nucleotide sequence: TGTGCCAGCAGGGCCCAGGGGGCGGCGGATCAGCCCCAGCATTTT. This encodes CASRAQGAADQPQHF. The chain carries TRBV11-2 and TRBJ1-5, with TRBD1 matching 8 bases. The CDR3 covers 15 residues. The trim removed 6 bases at V and 5 bases at J, leaving 9 bases unmatched. The germline V gene has CDR1 SGHAT and CDR2 FQNNGV.

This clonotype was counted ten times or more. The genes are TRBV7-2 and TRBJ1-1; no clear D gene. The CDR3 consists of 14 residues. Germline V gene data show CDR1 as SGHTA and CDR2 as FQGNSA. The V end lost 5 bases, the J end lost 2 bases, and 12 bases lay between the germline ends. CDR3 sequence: CASSRFVPNTEAFF. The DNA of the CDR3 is TGTGCCAGCAGCAGATTCGTCCCTAACACTGAAGCTTTCTTT.